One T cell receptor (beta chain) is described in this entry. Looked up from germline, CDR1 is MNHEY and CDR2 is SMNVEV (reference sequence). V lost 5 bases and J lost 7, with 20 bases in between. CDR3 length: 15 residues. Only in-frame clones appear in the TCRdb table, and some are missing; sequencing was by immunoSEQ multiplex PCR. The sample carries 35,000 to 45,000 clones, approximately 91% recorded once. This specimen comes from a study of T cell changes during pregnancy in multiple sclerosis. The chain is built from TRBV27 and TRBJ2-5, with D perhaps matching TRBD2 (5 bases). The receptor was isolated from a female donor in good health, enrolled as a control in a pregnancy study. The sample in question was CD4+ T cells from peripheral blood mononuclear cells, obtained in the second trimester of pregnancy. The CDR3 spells CASSARTGTAGTQYF. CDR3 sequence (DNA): TGTGCCAGCAGTGCAAGGACTGGAACGGCGGGGACCCAGTACTTC.